The following is a T cell receptor beta chain sequence with its context. Its target is unknown. TCRdb reprocessed the 5' RACE reads via MiXCR and lists one record per CDR3 protein. The table lists roughly 1,500,000 distinct CDR3 sequences, under 35% of them singletons. The V gene lost 5 bases and the J gene lost 2 bases, with 15 bases spanning the gap. The germline CDR1 and CDR2 sequences are SEHNR and FQNEAQ (reference sequence). The CDR3 is made up of 15 amino acids. This entry is derived from a study of identical twins. Notes on the study in general: Out-of-frame alpha sequences shared by twins showed excess low generation probability. The analysis was cross-sectional rather than longitudinal within donors.

The chain uses TRBV7-9 and TRBJ2-5; D unclear. The sequenced material came from cord blood. This clonotype was sampled from a newborn girl in good health. The CDR3 nucleotides read TGTGCCAGCAGCACTAAACCGGACGGACAAGAGACCCAGTACTTC. Its translation: CASSTKPDGQETQYF.